A selection of T cell receptor beta chains follows, all from one sample in a study of blood T cell repertoires in COVID-19. Sequenced by immunoSEQ multiplex PCR; TCRdb stores in-frame clones only, minus some. The data show roughly 180,000 clones, about three quarters seen once. The material sequenced was peripheral blood. The receptors were sampled from a woman aged 80 or older with COVID-19, enrolled during active disease. CDR3s include the opening cysteine and the closing phenylalanine or tryptophan. A D gene is named only where the DNA matches it firmly. Clone sizes are given selectively: once, few, many, or a class where the clone is expanded.

-	TRBV25-1	TRBJ1-2	-	TGTGCCAGCAGTGAAGTTTCCCTCCAGGGTTACACCTTC	CASSEVSLQGYTF
-	TRBV2	TRBJ2-1	few	TGTGCCAGCAGTGACAGGGGCTCCTACAATGAGCAGTTCTTC	CASSDRGSYNEQFF
TRBD1	TRBV5-6	TRBJ1-1	once	TGTGCCAGCAGCTTTCCACAGGGGCAGAACACTGAAGCTTTCTTT	CASSFPQGQNTEAFF
TRBD1	TRBV19	TRBJ1-1	-	TGTGCCAGTAGCAACTACAGGGGGCTCTCGAACACTGAAGCTTTCTTT	CASSNYRGLSNTEAFF
-	TRBV27	TRBJ1-1	-	TGTGCCAGCAGTTTAGAGTGGGGGGGCACTGAAGCTTTCTTT	CASSLEWGGTEAFF
-	TRBV5-6	TRBJ2-3	-	TGTGCCAGCAGCTTCTTAAAAGATACGCAGTATTTT	CASSFLKDTQYF
-	TRBV7-9	TRBJ2-2	-	TGTGCCAGCAGCCGAGGACAGACCGCGTTGGACACCGGGGAGCTGTTTTTT	CASSRGQTALDTGELFF
-	TRBV29-1	TRBJ2-2	-	TGCAGCGCAACGCCAGAGGGCAGCTACACCGGGGAGCTGTTTTTT	CSATPEGSYTGELFF
-	TRBV19	TRBJ1-6	-	TGTGCCAGTAGCGCACCCTTAGGGGGTAATTCACCCCTCCACTTT	CASSAPLGGNSPLHF
TRBD2	TRBV5-1	TRBJ2-1	-	TGCGCCAGCAGCTTGGCCGGGCTAGCGGGGGTATATGAGCAGTTCTTC	CASSLAGLAGVYEQFF
TRBD1	TRBV19	TRBJ1-1	-	TGTGCCAGCAGCGGCAGGGGGGTCACTGAAGCTTTCTTT	CASSGRGVTEAFF
TRBD1	TRBV6-5	TRBJ1-6	-	TGTGCCAGCACCTCGCGACAGGGGAACTCACCCCTCCACTTT	CASTSRQGNSPLHF
TRBD1	TRBV6-6	TRBJ2-3	few	TGTGCCAGCAGTTTGGGACAGGCGTACACAGATACGCAGTATTTT	CASSLGQAYTDTQYF
-	TRBV2	TRBJ2-2	-	TGTGCCAGCAGTGAAAGGTTTGCGGGACACACCGGGGAGCTGTTTTTT	CASSERFAGHTGELFF
TRBD1	TRBV6-5	TRBJ1-2	-	TGTGCCAGCAGTTCCTCGGACAGGGGAGAGAATGGCTACACCTTC	CASSSSDRGENGYTF
TRBD2	TRBV27	TRBJ2-3	-	TGTGCCAGCAGTTTACTAAGAACTAGCGAAATTAATTTT	CASSLLRTSEINF
-	TRBV5-4	TRBJ2-4	once	TGTGCCAGCAGCTCCGTTGGTTGGGCAGGGGAAGACATTCAGTACTTC	CASSSVGWAGEDIQYF
-	TRBV6-5	TRBJ2-7	-	TGTGCCACCAACGCGGGCCCTCCCTACGAGCAGTACTTC	CATNAGPPYEQYF
-	TRBV11-2	TRBJ2-5	-	TGTGCCAGCAGCTTAGTTGAGCACGGCCGAGGAAAGACCCAGTACTTC	CASSLVEHGRGKTQYF
-	TRBV11-2	TRBJ2-7	-	TGTGCCAGCAGCTCCCTCGCCGGGCAGGGTCCGTACGAGCAGTACTTC	CASSSLAGQGPYEQYF
TRBD1	TRBV7-9	TRBJ1-1	-	TGTGCCAGCAGTCCCGGGACAGGGGGGACTGAAGCTTTCTTT	CASSPGTGGTEAFF
TRBD1	TRBV9	TRBJ1-2	-	TGTGCCAGCAGCGTAGTGGAGGGGGCGAACTATGGCTACACCTTC	CASSVVEGANYGYTF